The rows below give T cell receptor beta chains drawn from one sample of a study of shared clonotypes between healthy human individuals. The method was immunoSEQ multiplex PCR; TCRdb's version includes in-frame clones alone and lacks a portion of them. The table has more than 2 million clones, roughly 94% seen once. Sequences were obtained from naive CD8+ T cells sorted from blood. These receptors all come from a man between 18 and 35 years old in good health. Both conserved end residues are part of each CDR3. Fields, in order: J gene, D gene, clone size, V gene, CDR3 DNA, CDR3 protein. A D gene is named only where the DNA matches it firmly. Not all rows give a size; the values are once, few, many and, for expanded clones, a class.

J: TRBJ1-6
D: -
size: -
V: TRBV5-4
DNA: TGTGCCAGCAGCTTGGGCCGCATAATAGGCCTCCACTTT
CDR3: CASSLGRIIGLHF

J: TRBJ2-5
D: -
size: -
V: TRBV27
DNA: TGTGCCAGCAGTTTACGTGACCCCGGCGAGGAGACCCAGTACTTC
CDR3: CASSLRDPGEETQYF

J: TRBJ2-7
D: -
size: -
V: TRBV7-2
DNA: TGTGCCAGCAGCCCTGCCGCGGGGATGGGCGAGCAGTACTTC
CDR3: CASSPAAGMGEQYF

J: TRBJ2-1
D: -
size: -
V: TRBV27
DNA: TGTGCCAGCAGTTCCCGATCGACGAGGGAGCAGTTCTTC
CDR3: CASSSRSTREQFF

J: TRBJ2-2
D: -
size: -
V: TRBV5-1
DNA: TGCGCCAGCAGCTTCTCCGGGGAGCTGTTTTTT
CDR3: CASSFSGELFF

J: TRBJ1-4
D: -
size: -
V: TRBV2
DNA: TGTGCCAGCAGCGACCCCACTAATGAAAAACTGTTTTTT
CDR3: CASSDPTNEKLFF

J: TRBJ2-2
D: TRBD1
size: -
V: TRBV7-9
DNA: TGTGCCAGCACCCGGACAGGGAACACCGGGGAGCTGTTTTTT
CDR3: CASTRTGNTGELFF

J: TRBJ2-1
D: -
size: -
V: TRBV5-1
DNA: TGCGCCAGCAGCTTGGATGCTTTTCGGAATGAGCAGTTCTTC
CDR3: CASSLDAFRNEQFF

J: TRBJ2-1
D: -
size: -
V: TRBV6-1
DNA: TGTGCCAGCAGTGATGGGGTTTTGGACTACAATGAGCAGTTCTTC
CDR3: CASSDGVLDYNEQFF

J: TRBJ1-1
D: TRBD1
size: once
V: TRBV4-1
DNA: TGCGCCAGCAGCCAAGTGGACAGGGTCGCTGAAGCTTTCTTT
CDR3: CASSQVDRVAEAFF

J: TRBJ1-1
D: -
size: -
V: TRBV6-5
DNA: TGTGCCAGCAGTGGAAACACTGAAGCTTTCTTT
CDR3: CASSGNTEAFF

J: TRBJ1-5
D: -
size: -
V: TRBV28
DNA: TGTGCCAGCACCCCCCCTTTGGGGTACAGGGAGGTACAGCCCCAGCATTTT
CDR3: CASTPPLGYREVQPQHF

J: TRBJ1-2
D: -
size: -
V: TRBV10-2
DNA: TGCGCCAGCAGTGAGTCGGTGCAGGGGTCCTATGGCTACACCTTC
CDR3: CASSESVQGSYGYTF

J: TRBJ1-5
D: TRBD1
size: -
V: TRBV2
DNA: TGTGCCAGCAGTTCCCAGGACAGGGCTTATAGCAATCAGCCCCAGCATTTT
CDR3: CASSSQDRAYSNQPQHF

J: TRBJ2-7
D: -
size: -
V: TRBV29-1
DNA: TGCAGCGCACTACTTAGATCCGGGAGAAGGGGTTCCTACGAGCAGTACTTC
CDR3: CSALLRSGRRGSYEQYF

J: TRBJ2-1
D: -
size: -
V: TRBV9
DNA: TGTGCCAGCAGCGTAGGGATCAATGAGCAGTTCTTC
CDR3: CASSVGINEQFF

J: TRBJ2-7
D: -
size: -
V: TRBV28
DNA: TGTGCCAGTTCCCTAGGGGGGGAGCAGTACTTC
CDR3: CASSLGGEQYF

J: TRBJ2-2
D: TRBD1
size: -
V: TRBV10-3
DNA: TGTGCCATCAGCGACCCTATGGGACAGGGAGGCACCGGGGAGCTGTTTTTT
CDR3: CAISDPMGQGGTGELFF